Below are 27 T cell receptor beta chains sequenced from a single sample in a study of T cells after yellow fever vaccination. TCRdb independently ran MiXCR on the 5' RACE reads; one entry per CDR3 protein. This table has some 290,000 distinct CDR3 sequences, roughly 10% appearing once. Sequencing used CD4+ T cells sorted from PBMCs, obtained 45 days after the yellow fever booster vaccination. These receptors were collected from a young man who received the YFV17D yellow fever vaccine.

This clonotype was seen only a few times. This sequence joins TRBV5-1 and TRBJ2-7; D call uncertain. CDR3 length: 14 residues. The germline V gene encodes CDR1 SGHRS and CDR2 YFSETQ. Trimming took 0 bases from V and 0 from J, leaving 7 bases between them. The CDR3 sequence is CASSLVGNSYEQYF. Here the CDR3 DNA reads TGCGCCAGCAGCTTGGTGGGCAACTCCTACGAGCAGTACTTC.

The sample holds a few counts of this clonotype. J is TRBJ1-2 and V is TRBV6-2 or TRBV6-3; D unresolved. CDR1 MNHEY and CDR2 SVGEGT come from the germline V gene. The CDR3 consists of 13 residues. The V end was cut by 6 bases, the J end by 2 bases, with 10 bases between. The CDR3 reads CASRYDGNYGYTF. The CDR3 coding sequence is TGTGCCAGCAGGTACGACGGAAACTATGGCTACACCTTC.

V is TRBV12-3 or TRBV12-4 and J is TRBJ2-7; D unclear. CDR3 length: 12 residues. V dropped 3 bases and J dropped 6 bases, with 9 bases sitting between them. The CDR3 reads CASSFVSVEQYF. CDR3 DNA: TGTGCCAGCAGTTTCGTTAGTGTCGAGCAGTACTTC.

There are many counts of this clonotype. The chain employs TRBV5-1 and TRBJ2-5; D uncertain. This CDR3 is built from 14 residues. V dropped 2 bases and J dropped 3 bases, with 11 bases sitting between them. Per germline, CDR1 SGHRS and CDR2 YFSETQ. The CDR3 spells CASSLAMGEETQYF. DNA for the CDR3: TGCGCCAGCAGCTTAGCTATGGGCGAAGAGACCCAGTACTTC.

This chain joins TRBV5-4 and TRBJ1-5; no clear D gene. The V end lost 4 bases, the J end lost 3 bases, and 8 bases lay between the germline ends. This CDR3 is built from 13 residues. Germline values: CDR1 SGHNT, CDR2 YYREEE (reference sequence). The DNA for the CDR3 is TGTGCCAGCAGCGGCGTCCCCAATCAGCCCCAGCATTTT. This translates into CASSGVPNQPQHF.

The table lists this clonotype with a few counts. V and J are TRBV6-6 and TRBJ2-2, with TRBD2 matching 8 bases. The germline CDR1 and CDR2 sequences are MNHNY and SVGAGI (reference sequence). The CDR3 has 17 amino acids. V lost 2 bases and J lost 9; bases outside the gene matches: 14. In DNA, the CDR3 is TGTGCCAGCAGTTACGGACCTGGGGCTAGCGGGTCGCGGGAGCTGTTTTTT. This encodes CASSYGPGASGSRELFF.

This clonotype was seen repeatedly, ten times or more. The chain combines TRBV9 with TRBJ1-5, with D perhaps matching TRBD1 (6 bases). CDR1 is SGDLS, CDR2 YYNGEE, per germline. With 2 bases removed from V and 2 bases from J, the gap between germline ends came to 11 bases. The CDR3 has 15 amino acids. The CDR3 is CASSVPGAGNQPQHF. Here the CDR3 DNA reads TGTGCCAGCAGCGTTCCAGGGGCCGGCAATCAGCCCCAGCATTTT. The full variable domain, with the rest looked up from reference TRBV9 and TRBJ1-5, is DSGVTQTPKHLITATGQRVTLRCSPRSGDLSVYWYQQSLDQGLQFLIQYYNGEERAKGNILERFSAQQFPDLHSELNLSSLELGDSALYFCASSVPGAGNQPQHFGDGTRLSIL.

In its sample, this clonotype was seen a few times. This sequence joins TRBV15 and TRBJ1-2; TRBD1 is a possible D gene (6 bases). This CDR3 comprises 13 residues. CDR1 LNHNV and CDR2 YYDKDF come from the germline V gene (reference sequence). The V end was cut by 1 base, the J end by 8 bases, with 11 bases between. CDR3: CATSRGQAEGYTF. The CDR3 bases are TGTGCCACCAGCAGAGGACAGGCGGAGGGCTACACCTTC.

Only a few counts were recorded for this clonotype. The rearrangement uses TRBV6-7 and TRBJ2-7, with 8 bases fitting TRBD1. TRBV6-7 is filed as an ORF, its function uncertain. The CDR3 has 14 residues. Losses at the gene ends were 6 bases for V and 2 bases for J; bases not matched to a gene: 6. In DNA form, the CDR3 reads TGTGCCAGCAGACGGGGGACAGGCACCTACGAGCAGTACGTC. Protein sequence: CASRRGTGTYEQYV.

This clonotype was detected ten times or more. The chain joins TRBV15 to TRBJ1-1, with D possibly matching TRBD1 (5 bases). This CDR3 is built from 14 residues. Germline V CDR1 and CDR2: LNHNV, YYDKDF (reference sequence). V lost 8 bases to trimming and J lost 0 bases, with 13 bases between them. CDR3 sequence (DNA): TGTGCCACCGATAAGGGGAGGATGAACACTGAAGCTTTCTTT. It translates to CATDKGRMNTEAFF.

This chain's CDR3 is CASSLGLAGGTETQYF. In nucleotides, the CDR3 is TGTGCCAGCAGCTTAGGACTAGCGGGGGGGACAGAGACCCAGTACTTC. This chain uses TRBV2 with TRBJ2-5; 15 bases are a match to TRBD2. CDR3 length equals 16 residues. With V trimmed by 6 bases and J by 4 bases, 6 bases remained unmatched. Looked up from germline, CDR1 is SNHLY and CDR2 is FYNNEI.

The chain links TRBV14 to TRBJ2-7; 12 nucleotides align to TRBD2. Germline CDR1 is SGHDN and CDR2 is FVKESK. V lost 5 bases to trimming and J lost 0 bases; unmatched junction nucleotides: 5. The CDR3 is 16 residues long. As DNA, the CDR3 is TGTGCCAGCAGCTCCCGACTAGCGGGGGACTCCTACGAGCAGTACTTC. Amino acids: CASSSRLAGDSYEQYF.

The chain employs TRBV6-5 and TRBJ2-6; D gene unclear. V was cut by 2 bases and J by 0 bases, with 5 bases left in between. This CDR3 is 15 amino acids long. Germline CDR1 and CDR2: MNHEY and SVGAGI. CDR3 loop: CASSYLSSGANVLTF. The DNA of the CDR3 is TGTGCCAGCAGTTACCTTAGCTCTGGGGCCAACGTCCTGACTTTC.

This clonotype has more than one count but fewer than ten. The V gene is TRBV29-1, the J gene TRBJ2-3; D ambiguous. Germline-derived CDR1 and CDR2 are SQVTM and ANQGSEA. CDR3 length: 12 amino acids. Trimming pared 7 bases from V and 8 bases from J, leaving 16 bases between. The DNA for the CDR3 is TGCAGCGGAATGGAACCCTCTGTTACGCAGTATTTT. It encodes CSGMEPSVTQYF.

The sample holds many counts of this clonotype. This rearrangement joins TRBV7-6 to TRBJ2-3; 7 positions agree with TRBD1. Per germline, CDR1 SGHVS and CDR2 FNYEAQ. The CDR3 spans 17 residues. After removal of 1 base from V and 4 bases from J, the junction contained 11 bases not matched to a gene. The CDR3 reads CASSLGPVTGRADTQYF. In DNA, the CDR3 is TGTGCCAGCAGCTTAGGTCCCGTGACAGGGCGCGCAGATACGCAGTATTTT.

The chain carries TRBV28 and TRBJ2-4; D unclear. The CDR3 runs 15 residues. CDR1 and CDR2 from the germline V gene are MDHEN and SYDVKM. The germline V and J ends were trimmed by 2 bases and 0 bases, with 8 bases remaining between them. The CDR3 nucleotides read TGTGCCAGCAGTTTAAGACGGCTAGCCAAAAACATTCAGTACTTC. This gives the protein CASSLRRLAKNIQYF.

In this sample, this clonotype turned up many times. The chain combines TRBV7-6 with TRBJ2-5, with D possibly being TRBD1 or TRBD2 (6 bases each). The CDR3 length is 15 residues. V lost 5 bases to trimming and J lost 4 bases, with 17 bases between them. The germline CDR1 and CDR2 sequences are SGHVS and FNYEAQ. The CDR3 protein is CASSRTTQGGETQYF. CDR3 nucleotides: TGTGCCAGCAGCCGGACGACACAGGGAGGAGAGACCCAGTACTTC.

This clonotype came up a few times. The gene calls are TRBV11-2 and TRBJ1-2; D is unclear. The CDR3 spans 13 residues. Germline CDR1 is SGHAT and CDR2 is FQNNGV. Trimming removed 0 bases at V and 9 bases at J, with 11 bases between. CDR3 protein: CASSLDRPSSYTF. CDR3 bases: TGTGCCAGCAGCTTAGATCGACCCAGTAGCTACACCTTC.

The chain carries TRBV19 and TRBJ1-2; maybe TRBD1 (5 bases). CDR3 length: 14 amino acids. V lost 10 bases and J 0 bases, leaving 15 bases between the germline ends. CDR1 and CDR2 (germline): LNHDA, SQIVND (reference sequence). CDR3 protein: CATSRGEANYGYTF. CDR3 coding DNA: TGTGCCACCTCCCGGGGGGAAGCTAACTATGGCTACACCTTC.

CDR3 residues: CASSFGPGHTEAFF. CDR3 bases: TGTGCCAGCAGCTTCGGTCCTGGGCACACTGAAGCTTTCTTT. This sequence joins TRBV5-6 and TRBJ1-1; D is unclear. The CDR3 contains 14 residues. Per the germline V gene, CDR1 is SGHDT and CDR2 is YYEEEE. Trimming pared 2 bases from V and 3 bases from J, leaving 11 bases between. The whole variable domain, remainder taken from reference TRBV5-6 and TRBJ1-1, is DAGVTQSPTHLIKTRGQQVTLRCSPKSGHDTVSWYQQALGQGPQFIFQYYEEEERQRGNFPDRFSGHQFPNYSSELNVNALLLGDSALYLCASSFGPGHTEAFFGQGTRLTVV.

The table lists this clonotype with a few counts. CDR3 protein: CASSSASRGNYGYTF. The CDR3 nucleotides are TGTGCCAGCAGCTCAGCCAGTAGAGGGAACTATGGCTACACCTTC. V gene TRBV6-2 or TRBV6-3 combines with J gene TRBJ1-2; D gene unclear. Germline V gives CDR1 MNHEY, CDR2 SVGEGT. Trimming stripped 6 bases from V and 2 bases from J, with 16 bases between. CDR3 length: 15 amino acids.

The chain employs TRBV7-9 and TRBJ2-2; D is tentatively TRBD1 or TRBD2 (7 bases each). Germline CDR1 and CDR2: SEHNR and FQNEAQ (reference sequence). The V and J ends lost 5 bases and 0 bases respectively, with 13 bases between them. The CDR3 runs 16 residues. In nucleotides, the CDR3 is TGTGCCAGCAGCCCCAGGGGGGGGACGAACACCGGGGAGCTGTTTTTT. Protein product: CASSPRGGTNTGELFF.

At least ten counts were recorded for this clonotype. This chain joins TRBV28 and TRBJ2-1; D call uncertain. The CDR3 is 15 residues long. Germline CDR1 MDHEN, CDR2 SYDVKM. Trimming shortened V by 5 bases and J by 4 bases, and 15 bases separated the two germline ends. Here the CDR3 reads CASSPTAQVYNEQFF. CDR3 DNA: TGTGCCAGCAGTCCAACAGCCCAGGTTTACAATGAGCAGTTCTTC.

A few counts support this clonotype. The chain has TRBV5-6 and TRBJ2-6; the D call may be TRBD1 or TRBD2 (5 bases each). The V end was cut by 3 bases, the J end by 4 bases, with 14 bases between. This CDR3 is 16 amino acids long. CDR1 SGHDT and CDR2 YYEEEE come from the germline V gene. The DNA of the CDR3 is TGTGCCAGCAGCTGGGCTTGGGGGACCGGGGCCAACGTCCTGACTTTC. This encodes CASSWAWGTGANVLTF.

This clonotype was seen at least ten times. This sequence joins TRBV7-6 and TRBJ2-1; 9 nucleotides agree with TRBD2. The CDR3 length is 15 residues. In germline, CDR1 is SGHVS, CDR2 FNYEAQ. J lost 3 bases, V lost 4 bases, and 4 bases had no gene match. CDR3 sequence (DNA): TGTGCCAGCAGCTCGCTAGCGGGGAGCTACAATGAGCAGTTCTTC. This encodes CASSSLAGSYNEQFF.

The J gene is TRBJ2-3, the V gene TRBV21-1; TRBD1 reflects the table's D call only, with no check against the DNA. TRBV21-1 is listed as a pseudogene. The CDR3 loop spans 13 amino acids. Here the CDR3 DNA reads TGTGCCAGCCCGTCCCTTCCTGCAGATACGCAGTATTTT. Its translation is CASPSLPADTQYF.

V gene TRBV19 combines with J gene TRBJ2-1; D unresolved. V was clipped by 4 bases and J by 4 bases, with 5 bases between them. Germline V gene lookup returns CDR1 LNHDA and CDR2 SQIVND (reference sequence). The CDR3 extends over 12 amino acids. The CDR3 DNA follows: TGTGCCAGTAGTAAACAGTACAATGAGCAGTTCTTC. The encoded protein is CASSKQYNEQFF.